Each of the 22 T cell receptor beta chains below was sequenced from the same sample in a study of cytomegalovirus exposure and HLA in healthy donors (dated by TCRdb to about 2017). The method behind the library was the immunoSEQ multiplex PCR assay. A mixture of 60 forward primers for TCR Vbeta segments and 13 reverse primers for TCR Jbeta segments was used in the multiplex PCR. The table comes from immuneACCESS by way of TCRdb, which keeps in-frame sequences with V and J called. Part of the clones is missing from these tables; in studies checked, under half for an unresolved V gene and the rest for unknown reasons. This sample gives some 130,000 clones in total; 75% to 90% of them show up just once. Clones ranked in the top ten supply less than 2% of the sample. The sample was PBMCs. These receptors came from a man aged 40-49 years in good health and CMV-seronegative.

The chain carries TRBV18 and TRBJ2-6, with a weak D call TRBD1 (6 bases). The V end was cut by 5 bases, the J end by 0 bases, with 14 bases between. CDR1 KGHSH and CDR2 LQKENI come from the germline V gene. The CDR3 covers 17 residues. CDR3 DNA sequence: TGTGCCAGCTCATCGGGACACCCCGGCTCTGGGGCCAACGTCCTGACTTTC. Protein: CASSSGHPGSGANVLTF.

This sequence joins TRBV27 and TRBJ2-3, with D possibly TRBD2 on 5 matching bases. V lost 5 bases and J 1 base, leaving 16 bases between the germline ends. The CDR3 contains 16 residues. CDR1 is MNHEY and CDR2 is SMNVEV in the germline V gene (reference sequence). This chain's CDR3 is CASSLMTPGGTDTQYF. CDR3 nucleotide sequence: TGTGCCAGCAGTCTAATGACTCCCGGGGGCACAGATACGCAGTATTTT.

This clone was detected once. The CDR3: CSVLADYQETQYF. DNA of the CDR3: TGCAGCGTTTTGGCAGACTACCAAGAGACCCAGTACTTC. The rearrangement links TRBV29-1 to TRBJ2-5; D not resolved. V was pared by 5 bases and J by 0 bases, with 10 bases between. The CDR3 loop spans 13 amino acids. CDR1 is SQVTM and CDR2 is ANQGSEA in the germline V gene.

The chain is built from TRBV4-3 and TRBJ2-2, with a tentative D call TRBD1 (5 bases). The CDR3 extends over 16 amino acids. CDR1 is LGHNA and CDR2 is YSLEER in the germline V gene. V lost 0 bases and J lost 1, with 9 bases in between. The chain's CDR3 is CASSQDWGKNTGELFF. CDR3 bases: TGCGCCAGCAGCCAAGATTGGGGCAAGAACACCGGGGAGCTGTTTTTT.

The rearrangement joins TRBV5-5 to TRBJ1-2; 7 bases agree with TRBD1. The trim removed 3 bases at V and 1 base at J, leaving 3 bases unmatched. Germline V CDR1 and CDR2: SGHKS, YYEKEE (reference sequence). The CDR3 totals 14 residues. The CDR3 reads CASSSDRDNYGYTF. The DNA for the CDR3 is TGTGCCAGCAGCTCTGACAGGGATAACTATGGCTACACCTTC.

The chain links TRBV27 to TRBJ2-1; a weak D match, TRBD2 (6 bases). The CDR3 totals 13 residues. The V and J ends lost 0 bases and 7 bases respectively, with 7 bases between them. The germline CDR1 and CDR2 sequences are MNHEY and SMNVEV (reference sequence). Written as DNA, the CDR3 is TGTGCCAGCAGTTTATCACGGGAGAATGAGCAGTTCTTC. Protein sequence: CASSLSRENEQFF.

J is TRBJ2-5 and V is TRBV30, with D unresolved. The CDR3 contains 14 residues. V was cut by 4 bases and J by 2 bases, with 14 bases left in between. CDR1 is GTSNPN and CDR2 is SVGIG in the germline V gene (reference sequence). The CDR3 reads CAWISRVRQETQYF. The CDR3 DNA reads TGTGCCTGGATTTCCCGGGTGAGACAAGAGACCCAGTACTTC.

J is TRBJ2-5 and V is TRBV30; a weak D match, TRBD1 (6 bases). The V end was cut by 2 bases, the J end by 5 bases, with 12 bases between. CDR3 length: 13 amino acids. The germline V gene encodes CDR1 GTSNPN and CDR2 SVGIG (reference sequence). The CDR3 here is CAWSPWGRETQYF. In DNA, the CDR3 is TGTGCCTGGAGTCCATGGGGGCGGGAGACCCAGTACTTC.

The genes are TRBV5-5 and TRBJ1-3; D remains ambiguous. Per germline, CDR1 SGHKS and CDR2 YYEKEE (reference sequence). The CDR3 has 16 amino acids. Trimming pared 1 base from V and 5 bases from J, leaving 16 bases between. Written as DNA, the CDR3 is TGTGCCAGCAGCTTGCAGCGGGCAGCGAGGCGAAACACCATATATTTT. Protein sequence: CASSLQRAARRNTIYF.

This chain connects TRBV2 to TRBJ1-1; 7 bases align to TRBD1. The germline gives CDR1 SNHLY, CDR2 FYNNEI. This CDR3 has 14 residues. V shed 7 bases and J 2 bases; nucleotides not matched to a gene: 7. This CDR3 is CASTLGQINTEAFF. The CDR3 nucleotides are TGTGCCAGCACTCTGGGACAGATCAACACTGAAGCTTTCTTT.

This chain connects TRBV4-1 to TRBJ2-5; 8 bases align to TRBD2. The CDR3 extends over 15 amino acids. J lost 5 bases, V lost 2 bases, and 7 bases had no gene match. Germline CDR1 and CDR2: MGHRA and YSYEKL. DNA of the CDR3: TGCGCCAGCAGCCAACGGGCGTCGGGGGGGGAGACCCAGTACTTC. Translating gives CASSQRASGGETQYF.

V gene TRBV7-9 combines with J gene TRBJ1-1; D is possibly TRBD1 (5 bases). The CDR3 loop spans 14 amino acids. The V gene lost 2 bases and the J gene lost 5 bases, with 12 bases spanning the gap. CDR1 is SEHNR and CDR2 is FQNEAQ in the germline V gene (reference sequence). Here the CDR3 DNA reads TGTGCCAGCAGCTTAATCGGTCAGGGAACTGAAGCTTTCTTT. Protein: CASSLIGQGTEAFF.

The genes are TRBV11-1 and TRBJ2-5; the match to TRBD2 covers 14 bases. The length of the CDR3 is 17 residues. Germline V gives CDR1 SGHAT, CDR2 FQDESV (reference sequence). J lost 5 bases, V lost 1 base, and 6 bases had no gene match. CDR3 region: CASSLDWTSGRLETQYF. CDR3 nucleotide sequence: TGTGCCAGCAGCTTAGATTGGACTAGCGGGAGGTTGGAGACCCAGTACTTC.

CDR3 amino acids: CASSEGLADPYEQYF. The CDR3 DNA is TGTGCCAGCAGCGAGGGACTAGCCGATCCTTACGAGCAGTACTTC. The J gene is TRBJ2-7, the V gene TRBV9; 9 nucleotides line up with TRBD2. V lost 3 bases, J lost 4 bases, and 8 bases stayed unmatched. Germline lookup yields CDR1 SGDLS and CDR2 YYNGEE. The CDR3 extends over 15 amino acids.

The V gene is TRBV4-2, the J gene TRBJ2-3; weak D call: TRBD1 (5 bases). V was shortened by 0 bases and J by 1 base, with 17 bases between the two germline ends. CDR3 length: 18 residues. Germline CDR1 is LGHNA and CDR2 is YNFKEQ. In DNA form, the CDR3 reads TGTGCCAGCAGCCAAGAGGTGTCAGGGTATTTGGGCACAGATACGCAGTATTTT. This gives the protein CASSQEVSGYLGTDTQYF.

This chain links TRBV7-8 with TRBJ1-2; 10 nucleotides line up with TRBD1. Germline CDR1 reads SGHVS; CDR2 reads FQNEAQ. With V trimmed by 0 bases and J by 8 bases, 3 bases remained unmatched. This CDR3 comprises 14 residues. CDR3 residues: CASSLAGQGSGYTF. In DNA form, the CDR3 reads TGTGCCAGCAGCTTAGCGGGACAGGGGTCGGGCTACACCTTC.

The chain employs TRBV9 and TRBJ2-1, with 10 bases fitting TRBD2. Germline CDR1 reads SGDLS; CDR2 reads YYNGEE. V was pared by 0 bases and J by 7 bases, with 10 bases of the junction left unmatched. The CDR3 totals 17 residues. The CDR3 region is CASSVATLAGFGNEQFF. As DNA, the CDR3 is TGTGCCAGCAGCGTAGCGACACTAGCGGGGTTCGGGAATGAGCAGTTCTTC.

The chain employs TRBV9 and TRBJ2-5, with TRBD2 matching 9 bases. The germline gives CDR1 SGDLS, CDR2 YYNGEE. The V segment lost 0 bases and the J segment 6 bases; nucleotides outside the gene matches: 9. CDR3 length: 16 amino acids. In nucleotides, the CDR3 is TGTGCCAGCAGCGTAGGGGTGCGGGAGGGCGAAAAGACCCAGTACTTC. Its protein product is CASSVGVREGEKTQYF.

This clone was recorded once. The chain has TRBV7-2 and TRBJ2-7; D is possibly TRBD1 (5 bases). Germline CDR1 reads SGHTA; CDR2 reads FQGNSA. The CDR3 is 14 residues long. Trimming took 5 bases from V and 5 from J, leaving 16 bases between them. The CDR3 region has the DNA TGTGCCAGCAGCCGTTACCGACAGCCTCACGAGCAGTACTTC. It encodes CASSRYRQPHEQYF.

This clone was seen just once. The chain recombines TRBV19 with TRBJ1-4; 9 bases fit TRBD1. The J segment lost 8 bases and the V segment lost 0 bases, leaving 7 bases of the junction unmatched. There are 16 residues in the CDR3. CDR1 is LNHDA and CDR2 is SQIVND in the germline V gene (reference sequence). The CDR3 region has the DNA TGTGCCAGTAGTATAGATCCGGACAGGGGTCTAGAAAAACTGTTTTTT. This encodes CASSIDPDRGLEKLFF.

The genes are TRBV19 and TRBJ2-1; 8 bases line up with TRBD2. The CDR3 has 16 amino acids. With 5 bases clipped from V and 5 bases from J, the junction kept 11 bases outside the gene matches. Germline CDR1 LNHDA, CDR2 SQIVND (reference sequence). The CDR3 nucleotides read TGTGCCAGTAGTGCCTATAGCGGGGCCGCAAACAATGAGCAGTTCTTC. It yields the protein CASSAYSGAANNEQFF.

V is TRBV5-5 and J is TRBJ1-1; 11 bases are shared with TRBD1. Germline CDR1 and CDR2: SGHKS and YYEKEE (reference sequence). Germline trimming cut 5 bases from V and 6 bases from J; bases unmatched to any gene: 12. CDR3 length: 16 residues. DNA of the CDR3: TGTGCCAGCAGTTTCCCGGGGACAGGGGGTCGCGCTGAAGCTTTCTTT. Translation gives CASSFPGTGGRAEAFF.